Below are 32 T cell receptor beta chains sequenced from a single sample in a study of cytomegalovirus exposure and HLA in healthy donors. The PCR made use of 60 Vbeta and 13 Jbeta primers. Here immunoSEQ multiplex PCR was the method, and the copy in TCRdb shows in-frame clones only, minus some. The top ten hold 1.5% of the sample, which has approximately 170,000 clones, approximately 81% seen once. Source material: PBMCs. These receptors all stem from a male donor in good health and CMV-seronegative.

With regard to this clone: Other DNA sequences within the sample encode an identical CDR3. The genes are TRBV11-2 and TRBJ1-1; D call uncertain. The CDR3 loop spans 13 amino acids. Per the germline V gene, CDR1 is SGHAT and CDR2 is FQNNGV. The V and J ends lost 1 base and 1 base respectively, with 4 bases between them. CDR3 protein: CASSLGQNTEAFF. CDR3 sequence (DNA): TGTGCCAGCAGCTTAGGACAGAACACTGAAGCTTTCTTT.

The genes are TRBV7-2 and TRBJ2-1, with a weak D call TRBD1 (5 bases). The ends were cut back, 4 bases at V and 0 bases at J, with 13 bases in the middle. There are 16 residues in the CDR3. CDR1 SGHTA and CDR2 FQGNSA come from the germline V gene. DNA of the CDR3: TGTGCCAGCAGCTCCAGACAGTCGGGCTCCTACAATGAGCAGTTCTTC. Translating gives CASSSRQSGSYNEQFF.

The CDR3 DNA follows: TGCGCCAGCAGTTTCCCGGGACAGAGCACAGATACGCAGTATTTT. Protein sequence: CASSFPGQSTDTQYF. The chain combines TRBV5-1 with TRBJ2-3, with TRBD1 identical over 7 bases. Germline-derived CDR1 and CDR2 are SGHRS and YFSETQ. J lost 0 bases, V lost 5 bases, and 6 bases had no gene match. This CDR3 is 15 amino acids long.

This chain links TRBV28 with TRBJ2-5; maybe TRBD1 (5 bases). The CDR3 contains 15 residues. Germline V gene sequence: CDR1 MDHEN, CDR2 SYDVKM. Trimming removed 2 bases from V and 1 base from J, with 11 bases in between. CDR3 DNA sequence: TGTGCCAGCAGTTTACTAGGGGCCAGCCAAGAGACCCAGTACTTC. It encodes CASSLLGASQETQYF. The full variable domain, its missing parts supplied by reference TRBV28 and TRBJ2-5, is DVKVTQSSRYLVKRTGEKVFLECVQDMDHENMFWYRQDPGLGLRLIYFSYDVKMKEKGDIPEGYSVSREKKERFSLILESASTNQTSMYLCASSLLGASQETQYFGPGTRLLVL.

V gene TRBV9 combines with J gene TRBJ2-7, with 10 bases that match TRBD2. The CDR3 totals 15 residues. V was pared by 3 bases and J by 5 bases, with 8 bases of the junction left unmatched. The germline V gene encodes CDR1 SGDLS and CDR2 YYNGEE. Here the CDR3 DNA reads TGTGCCAGCAGCGAGGGGTCTAGCGGGAGCCACGAGCAGTACTTC. Encoded protein: CASSEGSSGSHEQYF.

This clone is a singleton in its sample. The rearrangement joins TRBV7-9 to TRBJ2-3, with D possibly matching TRBD2 (5 bases). Germline V lookup: CDR1 SEHNR, CDR2 FQNEAQ (reference sequence). This CDR3 contains 16 residues. V dropped 1 base and J dropped 3 bases, with 14 bases sitting between them. CDR3 nucleotides: TGTGCCAGCAGCTTAGATATAGGGAGCAGTACAGATACGCAGTATTTT. Translation gives CASSLDIGSSTDTQYF.

The rearrangement joins TRBV5-1 to TRBJ1-4; 9 nucleotides match TRBD1. The CDR3 totals 14 residues. Trimming removed 4 bases from V and 10 bases from J; junction bases left unmatched: 8. The germline CDR1 and CDR2 sequences are SGHRS and YFSETQ. The CDR3 here is CASSGTGGIGKLFF. The CDR3 DNA is TGCGCCAGCAGCGGAACAGGGGGCATCGGAAAACTGTTTTTT.

V gene TRBV9 combines with J gene TRBJ1-4; no clear D. The V end was cut by 2 bases, the J end by 0 bases, with 8 bases between. Germline V gene sequence: CDR1 SGDLS, CDR2 YYNGEE. The CDR3 is made up of 15 amino acids. CDR3 loop: CASSVREATNEKLFF. As DNA, the CDR3 is TGTGCCAGCAGCGTTAGAGAAGCAACTAATGAAAAACTGTTTTTT.

The J gene is TRBJ2-3, the V gene TRBV7-9; 15 positions agree with TRBD2. After removal of 3 bases from V and 5 bases from J, the junction contained 12 bases not matched to a gene. The CDR3 runs to 19 residues. CDR1 SEHNR and CDR2 FQNEAQ come from the germline V gene (reference sequence). CDR3 loop: CASSFREGLAGGGGDTQYF. The CDR3 coding sequence is TGTGCCAGCAGCTTCCGAGAGGGACTAGCGGGAGGCGGTGGAGATACGCAGTATTTT.

V is TRBV6-5 and J is TRBJ1-1; D uncertain. The CDR3 runs to 14 residues. Trimming removed 2 bases from V and 1 base from J, with 8 bases in between. Germline CDR1 MNHEY, CDR2 SVGAGI. This CDR3 is CASSYGRQNTEAFF. CDR3 nucleotide sequence: TGTGCCAGCAGTTACGGGAGGCAGAACACTGAAGCTTTCTTT.

The chain combines TRBV6-5 with TRBJ2-5; 14 nucleotides line up with TRBD2. CDR3 length equals 14 residues. J lost 5 bases, V lost 5 bases, and 1 base had no gene match. Germline-derived CDR1 and CDR2 are MNHEY and SVGAGI. The CDR3 DNA reads TGTGCCAGCAGTCGACTAGCGGGAGGGGAGACCCAGTACTTC. Amino acids: CASSRLAGGETQYF.

Regarding this clone: The junction and the germline gene differ at one end; a read error may be behind it. The rearrangement links TRBV2 to TRBJ1-1; D is unclear. Germline V gene lookup returns CDR1 SNHLY and CDR2 FYNNEI. This CDR3 spans 15 amino acids. In nucleotides, the CDR3 is TGTGCCGGCAGTGAAGCGCACCAGGCAAGCACTGAAGCTTTCTTT. Protein: CAGSEAHQASTEAFF.

This rearrangement joins TRBV5-8 to TRBJ1-5, with 9 bases that match TRBD1. The CDR3 length is 17 residues. V lost 4 bases, J lost 9 bases, and 17 bases stayed unmatched. Germline V gene lookup returns CDR1 SGHTS and CDR2 YDEGEE. CDR3 coding DNA: TGTGCCAGCAGCCGCCCGGGACAGGGTACAGCTGATTTGCCCCAGCATTTT. This sequence encodes CASSRPGQGTADLPQHF.

V and J are TRBV14 and TRBJ2-6, with a possible D match to TRBD2 (5 bases). The CDR3 runs to 18 residues. CDR1 is SGHDN and CDR2 is FVKESK in the germline V gene. V lost 3 bases to trimming and J lost 0 bases, with 15 bases between them. DNA for the CDR3: TGTGCCAGCAGCCATCGGACTCGAAAACGCTCTGGGGCCAACGTCCTGACTTTC. Protein sequence: CASSHRTRKRSGANVLTF.

The chain employs TRBV5-1 and TRBJ2-1, with TRBD2 as a possible D gene (7 bases). Trimming left V 0 bases short and J 8 bases short, with 12 bases between. Per germline, CDR1 SGHRS and CDR2 YFSETQ. There are 14 residues in the CDR3. CDR3 sequence reads: CASSLGGGGDEQFF. The CDR3 DNA reads TGCGCCAGCAGCTTGGGGGGGGGCGGCGATGAGCAGTTCTTC.

The chain is built from TRBV2 and TRBJ1-4, with D maybe TRBD1 (6 bases). The germline V gene encodes CDR1 SNHLY and CDR2 FYNNEI. This CDR3 spans 17 amino acids. V lost 3 bases, J lost 1 base, and 15 bases lay in between. CDR3 sequence reads: CASSDPIHRVTNEKLFF. CDR3 in DNA: TGTGCCAGCAGTGACCCAATCCACAGGGTAACTAATGAAAAACTGTTTTTT.

The gene calls are TRBV18 and TRBJ1-6; D uncertain. The V end lost 1 base, the J end lost 0 bases, and 10 bases lay between the germline ends. The CDR3 runs 17 residues. Germline CDR1 and CDR2: KGHSH and LQKENI. CDR3 residues: CASSPQMSRSYNSPLHF. CDR3 sequence (DNA): TGTGCCAGCTCACCACAAATGAGCCGCTCCTATAATTCACCCCTCCACTTT.

The chain uses TRBV2 and TRBJ2-3; tentatively, D is TRBD1 (5 bases). The CDR3 contains 15 residues. With 0 bases removed from V and 7 bases from J, the gap between germline ends came to 14 bases. Germline lookup yields CDR1 SNHLY and CDR2 FYNNEI. The CDR3 spells CASSEAVAGPYTQYF. In nucleotides, the CDR3 is TGTGCCAGCAGTGAAGCGGTGGCAGGGCCGTATACGCAGTATTTT.

The V and J genes are TRBV19 and TRBJ2-7, with 10 bases lining up with TRBD2. Germline values: CDR1 LNHDA, CDR2 SQIVND (reference sequence). With 5 bases clipped from V and 3 bases from J, the junction kept 7 bases outside the gene matches. The length of the CDR3 is 15 residues. This CDR3 is CASSAQASGSYEQYF. The CDR3 DNA reads TGTGCCAGTAGTGCTCAAGCTAGCGGGAGCTACGAGCAGTACTTC.

This chain connects TRBV4-2 to TRBJ2-2, with 7 positions matching TRBD1. With V trimmed by 4 bases and J by 7 bases, 12 bases remained unmatched. This CDR3 comprises 16 residues. Germline V gene lookup returns CDR1 LGHNA and CDR2 YNFKEQ. Here the CDR3 DNA reads TGTGCCAGCAGCCGAGACGAACAGGGGTTAGGCGGGGAGCTGTTTTTT. Translation: CASSRDEQGLGGELFF.

This chain links TRBV2 with TRBJ2-1; 8 bases agree with TRBD2. The CDR3 consists of 16 residues. The germline V gene encodes CDR1 SNHLY and CDR2 FYNNEI. V gave up 1 base and J gave up 3 bases; unmatched junction bases: 5. This CDR3 reads CASSEEIAGLYNEQFF. In nucleotides, the CDR3 is TGTGCCAGCAGTGAAGAGATAGCGGGGCTCTACAATGAGCAGTTCTTC.

This clone has only one observation. This rearrangement joins TRBV5-1 to TRBJ2-5; TRBD2 might be the D (7 bases). V lost 1 base, J lost 3 bases, and 13 bases lay in between. Germline CDR1 is SGHRS and CDR2 is YFSETQ. The CDR3 has 15 residues. The CDR3: CASSLLGGQEETQYF. CDR3 nucleotide sequence: TGCGCCAGCAGCTTGTTGGGGGGGCAAGAAGAGACCCAGTACTTC.

The chain uses TRBV5-4 and TRBJ1-4; 7 bases are shared with TRBD1. V shed 9 bases, J shed 8 bases, and the junction held 13 bases outside the gene matches. This CDR3 has 14 amino acids. Per the germline V gene, CDR1 is SGHNT and CDR2 is YYREEE (reference sequence). The CDR3 reads CATRTGSGEEKLFF. CDR3 bases: TGTGCCACCCGGACAGGCTCAGGGGAGGAAAAACTGTTTTTT.

This rearrangement joins TRBV25-1 to TRBJ2-7, with 7 nucleotides matching TRBD1. Trimming cost V 4 bases and J 4 bases; bases outside gene matches: 4. The CDR3 is made up of 13 amino acids. Germline V CDR1 and CDR2: MGHDK, SYGVNS. The CDR3 is CASSATGWYEQYF. CDR3 nucleotides: TGTGCCAGCAGTGCGACAGGGTGGTACGAGCAGTACTTC.

The chain combines TRBV19 with TRBJ2-3; a possible D gene is TRBD1 (6 bases). CDR3 size: 13 residues. The V gene lost 6 bases and the J gene lost 3 bases, with 10 bases spanning the gap. From germline, CDR1 is LNHDA and CDR2 SQIVND (reference sequence). In DNA form, the CDR3 reads TGTGCCAGTAGCCCGACAGGTACAGATACGCAGTATTTT. Translating it yields CASSPTGTDTQYF.

The J gene is TRBJ2-7, the V gene TRBV4-2; D call uncertain. From germline, CDR1 is LGHNA and CDR2 YNFKEQ. The ends were cut back, 0 bases at V and 2 bases at J, with 8 bases in the middle. There are 14 residues in the CDR3. The chain's CDR3 is CASSQDAAAYEQYF. The CDR3 coding sequence is TGTGCCAGCAGCCAAGACGCGGCTGCCTACGAGCAGTACTTC.

The V and J genes are TRBV5-1 and TRBJ2-2; 7 nucleotides line up with TRBD1. The CDR3 consists of 13 residues. J gave up 6 bases and V 3 bases, and 2 bases lay outside the gene matches. Germline CDR1 is SGHRS and CDR2 is YFSETQ. CDR3 nucleotide sequence: TGCGCCAGCAGCTGGCAGGGGGCCGGGGAGCTGTTTTTT. Translating gives CASSWQGAGELFF.

The chain is built from TRBV14 and TRBJ1-2; D is uncertain. The CDR3 is 13 residues long. Germline V lookup: CDR1 SGHDN, CDR2 FVKESK. Trimming removed 1 base at V and 2 bases at J, with 5 bases between. CDR3 DNA: TGTGCCAGCAGCCAAGGCAGGAACTATGGCTACACCTTC. This encodes CASSQGRNYGYTF.

With respect to this clone: The conserved phenylalanine or tryptophan is not found at the CDR3 terminus, so this likely reflects a read error. Because the CDR3's place on the DNA is in doubt, the DNA is left out and the CDR3 is given as listed by TCRdb. The rearrangement uses TRBV28 and TRBJ1-5. Inclusive of both ends, the CDR3 amounts to 9 amino acids. Germline loops: CDR1 MDHEN, CDR2 SYDVKM. The CDR3 sequence is CASSLRGAE.

The chain links TRBV28 to TRBJ1-4, with D perhaps TRBD1 (6 bases). The CDR3 is made up of 15 amino acids. Trimming stripped 6 bases from V and 2 bases from J, with 13 bases between. The germline V gene has CDR1 MDHEN and CDR2 SYDVKM. CDR3 nucleotides: TGTGCCAGCAGCTTTGCAGACAGGACTAATGAAAAACTGTTTTTT. Amino acid sequence: CASSFADRTNEKLFF.

This chain's CDR3 is CASSLGLAGNSYEQYF. CDR3 sequence (DNA): TGCGCCAGCAGCTTAGGACTAGCGGGGAACTCCTACGAGCAGTACTTC. The J gene is TRBJ2-7, the V gene TRBV5-1, with 12 nucleotides matching TRBD2. Trimming removed 2 bases from V and 0 bases from J; junction bases left unmatched: 3. This CDR3 comprises 16 residues. Germline CDR1 and CDR2: SGHRS and YFSETQ.

The chain recombines TRBV6-1 with TRBJ2-5, with TRBD2 matching over 7 bases. Germline CDR1 reads MNHNS; CDR2 reads SASEGT. V trimming: 3 bases; J trimming: 5 bases; junction bases outside the gene matches: 9. The CDR3 spans 15 residues. DNA of the CDR3: TGTGCCAGCAGTGACCTGCCCTGGCGGGGGGAGACCCAGTACTTC. Translating gives CASSDLPWRGETQYF.